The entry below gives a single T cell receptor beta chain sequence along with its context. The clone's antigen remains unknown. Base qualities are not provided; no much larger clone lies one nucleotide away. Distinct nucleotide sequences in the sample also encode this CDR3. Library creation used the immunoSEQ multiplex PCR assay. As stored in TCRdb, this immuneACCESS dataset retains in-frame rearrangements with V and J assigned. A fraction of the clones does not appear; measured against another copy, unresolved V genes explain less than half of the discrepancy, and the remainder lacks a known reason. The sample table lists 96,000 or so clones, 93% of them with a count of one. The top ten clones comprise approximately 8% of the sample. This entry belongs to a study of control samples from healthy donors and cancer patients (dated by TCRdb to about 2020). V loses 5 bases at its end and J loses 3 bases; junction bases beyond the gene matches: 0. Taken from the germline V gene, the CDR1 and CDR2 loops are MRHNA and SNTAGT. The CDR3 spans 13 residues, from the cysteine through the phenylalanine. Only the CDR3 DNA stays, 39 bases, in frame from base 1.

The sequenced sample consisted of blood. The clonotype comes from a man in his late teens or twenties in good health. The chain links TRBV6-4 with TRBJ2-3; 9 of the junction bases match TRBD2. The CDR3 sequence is CASSSGGTDTQYF. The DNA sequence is TGTGCCAGCAGTAGCGGGGGGACAGATACGCAGTATTTT.